This section outlines one T cell receptor (beta chain) sequence together with its context. The data are from a study of control samples from healthy donors and cancer patients. Clones were read by immunoSEQ multiplex PCR, and TCRdb kept only the in-frame ones, dropping some. The repertoire includes fewer than 85,000 clones, 75% to 90% of them detected once, and 7.2% sits in the top ten. The V end was cut by 2 bases, the J end by 2 bases, with 10 bases between. The germline gives CDR1 SGHTA, CDR2 FQGNSA. The CDR3 has 14 amino acids. The chain links TRBV7-2 to TRBJ2-7; possible D gene TRBD2, 6 bases. Sequencing input: blood. This clonotype was sampled from a man aged 45-60 years in good health. This chain's CDR3 is CASSLSGGAYEQYF. The CDR3 DNA sequence: TGTGCCAGCAGCTTATCCGGGGGAGCCTACGAGCAGTACTTC.